A selection of T cell receptor beta chains follows, all from one sample in a study of neurological immune-mediated disorders. TCRdb analysed the 5' RACE reads with MiXCR anew, one entry per CDR3 protein. The data contain about 62,000 distinct CDR3 sequences, roughly 4.8% of them singletons. Sequenced: PBMCs. These receptors all come from a woman aged 50 to 65 with multiple sclerosis. Both conserved end residues are part of each CDR3. A D gene is named only where the DNA matches it firmly. Clone size is not always given. Where it is, it says once, few, many or a class for expanded clones.

>few|-|TRBJ2-2|TRBV20-1
TGCAGTGCTAGAGTTGGGGGGAACACCGGGGAGCTGTTTTTT
CSARVGGNTGELFF
>few|-|TRBJ2-4|TRBV24-1
TGTGCCACCAGTGATCCGGGAGTGAACATTCAGTACTTC
CATSDPGVNIQYF
>many|-|TRBJ2-1|TRBV5-6
TGTGCCAGCAGCCTCCGGAGGCTAGTGTATGAGCAGTTCTTC
CASSLRRLVYEQFF
>many|-|TRBJ1-4|TRBV28
TGTGCCAGCAGTTCCCCCGGGACTAATGAAAAACTGTTTTTT
CASSSPGTNEKLFF
>many|-|TRBJ1-5|TRBV20-1
TGCAGTGCCGTCACAGGGTTAAATAGCAATCAGCCCCAGCATTTT
CSAVTGLNSNQPQHF
>many|-|TRBJ2-3|TRBV5-1
TGCGCCAGCAGCTTGGCCGGCGCAGATACGCAGTATTTT
CASSLAGADTQYF
>many|-|TRBJ1-5|TRBV19
TGTGCCAGTAAAATAAGGGACAACAATCAGCCCCAGCATTTT
CASKIRDNNQPQHF
>many|-|TRBJ2-2|TRBV5-1
TGCGCCAGCAGCTTGGCCCCTACCCGAAACACCGGGGAGCTGTTTTTT
CASSLAPTRNTGELFF
>many|-|TRBJ1-1|TRBV9
TGTGCCAGCAGCTCGCAACTAACAGGGATAGAAGCTTTCTTT
CASSSQLTGIEAFF
>many|-|TRBJ2-3|TRBV20-1
TGCAGTGCTCACATTGGCACAGATACGCAGTATTTT
CSAHIGTDTQYF
>many|-|TRBJ2-3|TRBV7-2
TGTGCCAGCAGCTTCGTGGGGGGGGCTGGCACAGATACGCAGTATTTT
CASSFVGGAGTDTQYF
>many|TRBD2|TRBJ2-1|TRBV20-1
TGCAGTGCTTATAGCGGGGGGGCCTATGAGCAGTTCTTC
CSAYSGGAYEQFF
>-|TRBD2|TRBJ2-4|TRBV11-2
TGTGCCAGCAGCTTCCTAGCGGGAGGGGCCAAAAACATTCAGTACTTC
CASSFLAGGAKNIQYF
>many|-|TRBJ2-5|TRBV7-9
TGTGCCAGCAGCTTAGACAGCAGAGGGGCGACCCAGTACTTC
CASSLDSRGATQYF
>many|-|TRBJ2-3|TRBV2
TGTGCCAGCAGTGAAAGTTGGGCGGGCACAGATACGCAGTATTTT
CASSESWAGTDTQYF
>-|-|TRBJ1-2|TRBV11-3
TGTGCCAGCAGCTGGGACGGAGGGGACGGCGGTGATGGCTACACCTTC
CASSWDGGDGGDGYTF
>many|TRBD1|TRBJ1-2|TRBV5-4
TGTGCCAGCAGCTTGGATGGGACAGGGGGCGATGGCTACACCTTC
CASSLDGTGGDGYTF
>many|TRBD1|TRBJ1-6|TRBV9
TGTGCCAGCAGCGCTTTCGGACAGGGCTCCTATAATTCACCCCTCCACTTT
CASSAFGQGSYNSPLHF
>few|-|TRBJ1-2|TRBV7-2
TGTGCCAGCAGCTTTGGGACACAAGCTAACTATGGCTACACCTTC
CASSFGTQANYGYTF
>-|-|TRBJ1-5|TRBV7-6
TGTGCCAGCAGCTTAGATGGGGGGAGCAATCAGCCCCAGAATTTT
CASSLDGGSNQPQNF
>many|TRBD2|TRBJ2-7|TRBV5-1
TGCGCCAGCAGGGAAGGACTAGCGGGGACCTACGAGCAGTACTTC
CASREGLAGTYEQYF
>few|TRBD1|TRBJ2-5|TRBV4-2
TGTGCCAGCAGCCAAGGGCCCTACAGGGGACAAGAGACCCAGTACTTC
CASSQGPYRGQETQYF
>many|-|TRBJ2-2|TRBV7-9
TGTGCCAGCAGCCTCAGGGTCACCGGGGAGCTGTTTTTT
CASSLRVTGELFF
>many|-|TRBJ2-5|TRBV7-2
TGTGCCAGCAGCTTAGCGTTGAACCAAATTCAAGAGACCCAGTACTTC
CASSLALNQIQETQYF
>-|TRBD1|TRBJ1-5|TRBV2
TGTGCCAGCAAGGGGTTAGGGGGCGCGGGTCAGCCCCAGAATTTT
CASKGLGGAGQPQNF
>many|TRBD1|TRBJ2-7|TRBV12-3/TRBV12-4
TGTGCCAGCAGTTCTCGGACAGGGTCCTACGAGCAGTACTTC
CASSSRTGSYEQYF
>many|TRBD1|TRBJ2-5|TRBV12-3/TRBV12-4
TGTGCCAGCAGTTTAGCGGTTAAAGAACAGGGGGAGACCCAGTACTTC
CASSLAVKEQGETQYF
>many|-|TRBJ2-5|TRBV20-1
TGCAGTGCTAGTGGGGCCATGGGGGAGACCCAGTACTTC
CSASGAMGETQYF
>many|-|TRBJ2-4|TRBV5-1
TGCGCCAGCAGCTCTGGGGCGGCCGTGTTAGCCAAAAACATTCAGTACTTC
CASSSGAAVLAKNIQYF
>few|-|TRBJ1-1|TRBV5-1
TGCGCCAGCAACAAGGTGGAGAGCACTGAAGCTTTCTTT
CASNKVESTEAFF
>many|-|TRBJ2-1|TRBV4-1
TGCGCCAGCAGCCAAGTCGATATGGGACTTTCCTACAATGAGCAGTTCTTC
CASSQVDMGLSYNEQFF
>many|TRBD1|TRBJ1-6|TRBV27
TGTGCCAGCAGCTACCGGACAGGCGCCAATTCACCCCTCCACTTT
CASSYRTGANSPLHF
>many|-|TRBJ2-2|TRBV12-3/TRBV12-4
TGTGCCAGCAGTTTTCCACCGAACACCGGGGAGCTGTTTTTT
CASSFPPNTGELFF